This T cell receptor (beta chain) was observed in a study of OX40 agonist ivuxolimab in advanced cancers. The table came from immunoSEQ multiplex PCR; TCRdb's copy has only in-frame clones and leaves some out. The sample lists 80,000 to 100,000 clones; approximately 95% were seen once. The sequences come from CD4+ or CD8+ T cells sorted from blood, collected in a trial of the OX40 agonist ivuxolimab. This TCR came from an adult with an advanced solid tumor such as melanoma, head and neck, liver or kidney cancer.

The CDR3 DNA sequence: TGTGCCAGCAGCCAAGGTCGGGACCGAGGAGGTATTAGAAACATTCAGTACTTC. Residues: CASSQGRDRGGIRNIQYF. The V and J genes are TRBV7-2 and TRBJ2-4; either TRBD1 or TRBD2 may fit D (5 bases each). V lost 5 bases, J lost 6 bases, and 26 bases lay in between. The germline V gene has CDR1 SGHTA and CDR2 FQGNSA. The CDR3 length is 18 residues. The full variable domain, in which reference TRBV7-2 and TRBJ2-4 provide the parts outside the CDR3, is GAGVSQSPSNKVTEKGKDVELRCDPISGHTALYWYRQSLGQGLEFLIYFQGNSAPDKSGLPSDRFSAERTGGSVSTLTIQRTQQEDSAVYLCASSQGRDRGGIRNIQYFGAGTRLSVL.